One sample yielded the 20 T cell receptor beta chains listed below, sequenced in a study of blood T cell repertoires in COVID-19. Produced via immunoSEQ multiplex PCR; TCRdb's table is partial and in-frame only. The sample has about 87,000 clones; 80% to 90% are singletons. Sequenced sample: peripheral blood. Receptors were obtained from an elderly woman with active COVID-19.

The chain recombines TRBV18 with TRBJ1-5, with a possible D match to TRBD1 (5 bases). With 6 bases removed from V and 5 bases from J, the gap between germline ends came to 14 bases. There are 14 residues in the CDR3. Germline loops: CDR1 KGHSH, CDR2 LQKENI. The chain's CDR3 is CASSPGRGHQPQHF. The CDR3 nucleotides are TGTGCCAGCTCTCCCGGGAGGGGACATCAGCCCCAGCATTTT.

The J gene is TRBJ2-2, the V gene TRBV19; D is unresolved. This CDR3 comprises 14 residues. Trimming took off 3 bases at V and 6 bases at J, with 11 bases between the two ends. Germline V gene lookup returns CDR1 LNHDA and CDR2 SQIVND (reference sequence). The CDR3 spells CASSMSVVAGELFF. CDR3 DNA sequence: TGTGCCAGTAGTATGTCGGTAGTAGCCGGGGAGCTGTTTTTT.

The chain recombines TRBV18 with TRBJ2-7; D remains unclear. The CDR3 runs to 12 residues. Germline V gene data show CDR1 as KGHSH and CDR2 as LQKENI. Trimming shortened V by 3 bases and J by 3 bases, and 6 bases separated the two germline ends. The CDR3 sequence is CASSPVSYEQYF. CDR3 in DNA: TGTGCCAGCTCACCTGTGAGCTACGAGCAGTACTTC.

This chain joins TRBV5-1 and TRBJ2-1, with no clear D. Deletions cut 4 bases from V and 1 base from J, with 12 bases between. The CDR3 sequence is 15 residues long. The germline V gene encodes CDR1 SGHRS and CDR2 YFSETQ. In DNA form, the CDR3 reads TGCGCCAGCAGCCTCCCCGGTCAATCCTACAATGAGCAGTTCTTC. It specifies CASSLPGQSYNEQFF.

The chain links TRBV7-9 to TRBJ2-3, with 9 positions matching TRBD1. Germline V gene data show CDR1 as SEHNR and CDR2 as FQNEAQ (reference sequence). The CDR3 sequence is 16 residues long. V lost 5 bases, J lost 2 bases, and 8 bases stayed unmatched. The CDR3 region is CASSIWGQGDTDTQYF. DNA for the CDR3: TGTGCCAGCAGCATATGGGGACAGGGTGACACAGATACGCAGTATTTT.

The chain combines TRBV24-1 with TRBJ2-1; 8 bases align to TRBD2. This CDR3 is 16 amino acids long. The junction had 14 bases not matched to a gene; V was cut back by 6 bases and J by 8 bases. Germline V gene sequence: CDR1 KGHDR, CDR2 SFDVKD. CDR3 residues: CATSQGGGRSFDEQFF. The CDR3 DNA sequence: TGTGCCACCAGTCAGGGAGGCGGGAGGAGTTTTGATGAGCAGTTCTTC.

J is TRBJ1-5 and V is TRBV7-2; maybe TRBD1 (6 bases). The CDR3 spans 16 residues. Germline CDR1 is SGHTA and CDR2 is FQGNSA. V lost 3 bases and J 0 bases, leaving 12 bases between the germline ends. CDR3 sequence reads: CASSFTGLGSNQPQHF. The CDR3 coding sequence is TGTGCCAGCAGCTTTACAGGGTTAGGTAGCAATCAGCCCCAGCATTTT.

The chain uses TRBV27 and TRBJ1-5, with 9 bases lining up with TRBD1. Germline CDR1 and CDR2: MNHEY and SMNVEV (reference sequence). The CDR3 is 16 amino acids. V dropped 2 bases and J dropped 2; count of bases not matched to a gene: 4. This CDR3 reads CASSLRGTGRNQPQHF. The CDR3 nucleotides are TGTGCCAGCAGTTTAAGGGGGACAGGGCGCAATCAGCCCCAGCATTTT.

The V call is TRBV5-1, the J call TRBJ2-1, with 8 nucleotides matching TRBD2. V was clipped by 4 bases and J by 1 base; unmatched bases: 4. This CDR3 comprises 15 residues. CDR1 is SGHRS, CDR2 YFSETQ, per germline. In DNA form, the CDR3 reads TGCGCCAGCAGCGGGAGCGGGAGTTCCTACAATGAGCAGTTCTTC. Translated: CASSGSGSSYNEQFF.

The chain links TRBV6-2 or TRBV6-3 to TRBJ2-1; 10 positions agree with TRBD1. CDR1 and CDR2 from the germline V gene are MNHEY and SVGEGT. CDR3 length equals 16 residues. V shed 5 bases and J 7 bases; nucleotides not matched to a gene: 11. DNA of the CDR3: TGTGCCAGCAGTCCCCTTCGGGGACAGGGGAATAATGAGCAGTTCTTC. Protein product: CASSPLRGQGNNEQFF.

The rearrangement links TRBV28 to TRBJ2-2; tentative D call: TRBD2 (6 bases). Germline lookup yields CDR1 MDHEN and CDR2 SYDVKM. The V end lost 6 bases, the J end lost 3 bases, and 17 bases lay between the germline ends. The CDR3 length is 16 residues. The CDR3 here is CASRRLGAVDTGELFF. The DNA for the CDR3 is TGTGCCAGCAGAAGACTAGGGGCAGTAGACACCGGGGAGCTGTTTTTT.

The genes are TRBV7-2 and TRBJ2-1; perhaps TRBD2 as D (5 bases). V was cut by 3 bases and J by 9 bases, with 15 bases left in between. Germline V CDR1 and CDR2: SGHTA, FQGNSA. The CDR3 runs 14 residues. CDR3 protein: CASSFYEGTGEQFF. The CDR3 nucleotides are TGTGCCAGCAGCTTCTACGAGGGTACTGGTGAGCAGTTCTTC.

The rearrangement uses TRBV25-1 and TRBJ2-1, with 9 bases identical to TRBD2. CDR1 is MGHDK, CDR2 SYGVNS, per germline. This CDR3 contains 16 residues. The V and J ends lost 3 bases and 0 bases, in that order; junction bases with no gene match: 3. CDR3 amino acids: CASSDTSGHSYNEQFF. The CDR3 nucleotides read TGTGCCAGCAGTGATACTAGCGGGCACTCCTACAATGAGCAGTTCTTC.

This clone appeared a single time. This chain uses TRBV28 with TRBJ1-5, with 9 positions matching TRBD1. Trimming cost V 4 bases and J 0 bases; bases outside gene matches: 10. The CDR3 has 18 residues. Germline values: CDR1 MDHEN, CDR2 SYDVKM. The chain's CDR3 is CASSSRTGVLNSNQPQHF. DNA of the CDR3: TGTGCCAGCAGTTCTCGGACAGGGGTCCTGAATAGCAATCAGCCCCAGCATTTT.

The chain combines TRBV5-1 with TRBJ2-3; 7 bases match TRBD2. Germline CDR1 reads SGHRS; CDR2 reads YFSETQ. Trimming cost V 4 bases and J 6 bases; bases outside gene matches: 2. The CDR3 is made up of 12 amino acids. The CDR3 bases are TGCGCCAGCAGCCCGGGGGGTGATACGCAGTATTTT. This codes for CASSPGGDTQYF.

The J gene is TRBJ1-2, the V gene TRBV6-5; 9 nucleotides agree with TRBD1. CDR1 is MNHEY and CDR2 is SVGAGI in the germline V gene. This CDR3 comprises 13 residues. Trimming removed 4 bases from V and 9 bases from J; junction bases left unmatched: 6. In nucleotides, the CDR3 is TGTGCCAGCAGTTCCGGGACAGGGAGGCGCTACACCTTC. Translation: CASSSGTGRRYTF.

This chain links TRBV5-4 with TRBJ2-4; 13 bases align to TRBD2. The CDR3 has 14 residues. With 5 bases clipped from V and 9 bases from J, the junction kept 5 bases outside the gene matches. CDR1 is SGHNT, CDR2 YYREEE, per germline (reference sequence). The CDR3 bases are TGTGCCAGCAGAACTAGCGGGAGGGCCGGCATTCAGTACTTC. Protein: CASRTSGRAGIQYF.

This chain joins TRBV29-1 and TRBJ2-5; weak D call: TRBD2 (5 bases). The germline gives CDR1 SQVTM, CDR2 ANQGSEA. The CDR3 has 11 residues. The V and J ends lost 7 bases and 2 bases respectively, with 8 bases between them. The CDR3 region has the DNA TGCAGCGGCCGGGATCAAGAGACCCAGTACTTC. Translated, it gives CSGRDQETQYF.

A single count supports this clone. The chain is built from TRBV21-1 and TRBJ2-7; no check of the table's D call, TRBD2, against the DNA was made. TRBV21-1 has pseudogene status. This CDR3 region has 14 residues. The CDR3, as DNA: TGTGCCAGACCACGGGTCACGGTTTACTACGAGCAGTACTTC. Protein sequence: CARPRVTVYYEQYF.

The chain carries TRBV23-1 and TRBJ2-3; TRBD2 is a possible D gene (6 bases). TRBV23-1 is an ORF for which the function is uncertain. Trimming removed 6 bases at V and 2 bases at J, with 30 bases between. The CDR3 length is 20 residues. The CDR3 sequence: CASSQTSGPSLGLSTDTQYF. The CDR3, as DNA: TGCGCCAGCAGCCAGACAAGCGGACCCAGCCTGGGACTCTCCACAGATACGCAGTATTTT.